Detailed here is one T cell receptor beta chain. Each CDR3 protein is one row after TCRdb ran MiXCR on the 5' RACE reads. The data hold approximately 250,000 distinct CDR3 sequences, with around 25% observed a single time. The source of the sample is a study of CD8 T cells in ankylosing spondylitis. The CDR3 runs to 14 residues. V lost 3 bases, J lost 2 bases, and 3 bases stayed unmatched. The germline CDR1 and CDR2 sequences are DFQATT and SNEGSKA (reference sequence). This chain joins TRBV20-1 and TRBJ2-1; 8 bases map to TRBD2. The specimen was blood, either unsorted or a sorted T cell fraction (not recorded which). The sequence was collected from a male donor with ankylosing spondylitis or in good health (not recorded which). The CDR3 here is CSAREREPYNEQFF. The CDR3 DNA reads TGCAGTGCTAGGGAGCGGGAGCCCTACAATGAGCAGTTCTTC.